This TCR beta chain appears in the sequencing data of a study of T-cell reconstitution after alpha-beta-depleted transplantation in children. Unique molecular identifiers were built into the TCRbeta library. In TCRdb, the PCR reads were re-called with MiXCR into one record per CDR3 protein. The table lists 150,000 to 250,000 distinct CDR3 sequences, about 15% of them singletons. This CDR3 is 12 amino acids long. Germline lookup yields CDR1 SNHLY and CDR2 FYNNEI. J lost 11 bases, V lost 6 bases, and 2 bases had no gene match. The chain joins TRBV2 to TRBJ2-2; 11 bases match TRBD2. Specimen: PBMCs from the stem cell graft donor, collected from the stem cell graft. This TCR came from a human donor who donated a stem cell graft to a child with acute lymphoblastic leukemia. The CDR3: CASSRLAGELFF. For the CDR3, the DNA is TGTGCCAGCAGCAGACTAGCGGGAGAGCTGTTTTTT.